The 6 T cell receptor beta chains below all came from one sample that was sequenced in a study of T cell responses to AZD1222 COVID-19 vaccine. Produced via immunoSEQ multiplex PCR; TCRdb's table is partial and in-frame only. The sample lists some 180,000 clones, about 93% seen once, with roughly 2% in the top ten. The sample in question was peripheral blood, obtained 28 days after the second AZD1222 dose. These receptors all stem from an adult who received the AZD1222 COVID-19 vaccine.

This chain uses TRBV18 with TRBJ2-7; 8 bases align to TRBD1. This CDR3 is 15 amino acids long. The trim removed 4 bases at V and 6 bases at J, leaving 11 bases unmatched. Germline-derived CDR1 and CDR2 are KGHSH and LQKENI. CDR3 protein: CASSLQGASYSEQYF. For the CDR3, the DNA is TGTGCCAGCTCACTCCAGGGGGCGAGCTACTCCGAGCAGTACTTC.

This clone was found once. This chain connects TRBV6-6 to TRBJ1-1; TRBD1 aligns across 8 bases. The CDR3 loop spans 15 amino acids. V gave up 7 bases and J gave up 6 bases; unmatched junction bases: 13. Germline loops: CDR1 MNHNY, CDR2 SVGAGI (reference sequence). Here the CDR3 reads CASNQNRGKGPEAFF. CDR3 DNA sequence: TGTGCCAGCAATCAAAACAGGGGGAAGGGTCCTGAAGCTTTCTTT.

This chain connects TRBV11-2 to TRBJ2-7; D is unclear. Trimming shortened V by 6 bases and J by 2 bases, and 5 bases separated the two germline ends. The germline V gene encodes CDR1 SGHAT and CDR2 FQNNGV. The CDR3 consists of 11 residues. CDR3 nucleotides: TGTGCCAGCAGAAGGGCCTACGAGCAGTACTTC. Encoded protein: CASRRAYEQYF.

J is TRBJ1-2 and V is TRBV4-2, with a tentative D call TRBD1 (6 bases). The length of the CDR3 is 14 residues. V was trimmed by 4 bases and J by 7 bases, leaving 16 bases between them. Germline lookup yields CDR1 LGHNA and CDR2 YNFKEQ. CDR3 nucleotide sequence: TGTGCCAGCAGCCCCCAGGGGCCGGGAGGTGGCTACACCTTC. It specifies CASSPQGPGGGYTF.

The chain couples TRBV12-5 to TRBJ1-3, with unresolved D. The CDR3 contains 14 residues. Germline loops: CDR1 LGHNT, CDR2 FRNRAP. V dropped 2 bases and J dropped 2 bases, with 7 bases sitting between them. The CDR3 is CASGLTGTGNTIYF. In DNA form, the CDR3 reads TGTGCTAGTGGTTTGACGGGAACTGGAAACACCATATATTTT.

The CDR3: CASTGDRALSYEQYF. The DNA of the CDR3 is TGTGCCAGCACCGGGGACAGGGCCCTCTCCTACGAGCAGTACTTC. V usage is TRBV5-4 and J usage is TRBJ2-7; 9 nucleotides agree with TRBD1. Germline-derived CDR1 and CDR2 are SGHNT and YYREEE (reference sequence). The length of the CDR3 is 15 residues. Trimming at V came to 6 bases and at J to 0 bases, leaving 7 bases not matched to a gene.